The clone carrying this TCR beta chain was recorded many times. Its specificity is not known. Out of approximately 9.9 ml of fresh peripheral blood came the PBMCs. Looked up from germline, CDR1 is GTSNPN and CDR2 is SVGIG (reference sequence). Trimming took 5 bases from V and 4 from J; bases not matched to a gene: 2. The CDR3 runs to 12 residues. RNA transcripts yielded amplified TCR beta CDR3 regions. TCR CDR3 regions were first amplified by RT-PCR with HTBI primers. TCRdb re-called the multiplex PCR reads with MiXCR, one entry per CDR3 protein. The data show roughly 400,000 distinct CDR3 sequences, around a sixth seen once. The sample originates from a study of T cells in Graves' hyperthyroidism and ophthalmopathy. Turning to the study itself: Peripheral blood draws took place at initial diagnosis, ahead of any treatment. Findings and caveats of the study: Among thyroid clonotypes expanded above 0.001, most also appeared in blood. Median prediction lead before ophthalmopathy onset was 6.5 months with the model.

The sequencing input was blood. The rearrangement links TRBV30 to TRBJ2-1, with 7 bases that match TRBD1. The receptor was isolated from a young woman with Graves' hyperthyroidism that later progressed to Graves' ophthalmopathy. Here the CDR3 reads CAWETGYNEQFF. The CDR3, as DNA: TGTGCCTGGGAGACAGGGTACAATGAGCAGTTCTTC.